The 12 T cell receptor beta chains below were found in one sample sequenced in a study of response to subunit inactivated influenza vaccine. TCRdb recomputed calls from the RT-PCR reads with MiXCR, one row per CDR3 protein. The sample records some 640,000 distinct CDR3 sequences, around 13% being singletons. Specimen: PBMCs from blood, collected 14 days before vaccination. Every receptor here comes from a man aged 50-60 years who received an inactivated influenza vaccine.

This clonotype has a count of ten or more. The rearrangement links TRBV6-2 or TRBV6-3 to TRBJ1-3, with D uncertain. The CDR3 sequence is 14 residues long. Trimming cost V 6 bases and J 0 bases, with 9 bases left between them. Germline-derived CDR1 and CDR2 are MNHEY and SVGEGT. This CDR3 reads CASRAATSGNTIYF. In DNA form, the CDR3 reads TGTGCCAGCAGAGCAGCGACCTCTGGAAACACCATATATTTT.

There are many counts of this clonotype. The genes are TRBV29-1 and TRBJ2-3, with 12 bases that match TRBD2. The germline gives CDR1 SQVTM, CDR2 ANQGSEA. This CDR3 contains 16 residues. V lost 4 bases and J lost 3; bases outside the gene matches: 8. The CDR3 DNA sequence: TGCAGCGTTGCTTTTAAAGGACTAGCGGGAACAGATACGCAGTATTTT. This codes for CSVAFKGLAGTDTQYF.

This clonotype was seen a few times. The CDR3 DNA reads as TGCAGTGCTAAGGTCCAGGGGACGGGCACTGAAGCTTTCTTT. Translating gives CSAKVQGTGTEAFF. The chain recombines TRBV20-1 with TRBJ1-1; TRBD1 might be the D (6 bases). Trimming took off 4 bases at V and 4 bases at J, with 16 bases between the two ends. This CDR3 contains 14 residues. Germline V gene lookup returns CDR1 DFQATT and CDR2 SNEGSKA (reference sequence).

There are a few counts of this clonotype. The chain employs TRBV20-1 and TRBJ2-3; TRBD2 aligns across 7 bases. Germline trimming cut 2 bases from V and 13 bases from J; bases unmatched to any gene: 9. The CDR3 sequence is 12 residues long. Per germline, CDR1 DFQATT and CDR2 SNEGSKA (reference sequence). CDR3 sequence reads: CSARIAGTIEYF. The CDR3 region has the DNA TGCAGTGCTAGAATTGCAGGGACTATTGAGTATTTT.

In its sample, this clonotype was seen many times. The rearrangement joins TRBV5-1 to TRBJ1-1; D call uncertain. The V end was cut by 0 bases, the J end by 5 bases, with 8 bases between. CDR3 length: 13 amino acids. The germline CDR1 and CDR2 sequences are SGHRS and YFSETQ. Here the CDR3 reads CASSLGWETEAFF. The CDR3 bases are TGCGCCAGCAGCTTGGGTTGGGAGACTGAAGCTTTCTTT.

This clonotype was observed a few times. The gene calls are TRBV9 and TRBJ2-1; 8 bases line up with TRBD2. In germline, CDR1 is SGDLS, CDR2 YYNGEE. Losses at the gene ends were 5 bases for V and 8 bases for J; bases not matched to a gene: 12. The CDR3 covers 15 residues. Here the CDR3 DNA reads TGTGCCAGCAGTCGGGGGGGCGCCTTCCTCTATGAGCAGTTCTTC. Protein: CASSRGGAFLYEQFF.

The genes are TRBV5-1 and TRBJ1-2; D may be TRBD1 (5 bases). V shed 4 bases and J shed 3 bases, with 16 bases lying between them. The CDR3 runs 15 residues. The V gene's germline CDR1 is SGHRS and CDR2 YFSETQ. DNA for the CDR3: TGCGCCAGCAGCCCTGCATTCGGGGCGGACTATGGCTACACCTTC. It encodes CASSPAFGADYGYTF.

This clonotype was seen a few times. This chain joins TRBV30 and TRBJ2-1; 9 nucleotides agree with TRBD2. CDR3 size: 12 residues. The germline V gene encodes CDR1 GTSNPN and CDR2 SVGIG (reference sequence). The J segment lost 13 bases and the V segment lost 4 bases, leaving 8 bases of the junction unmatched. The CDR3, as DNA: TGTGCCTGGACCTCAAGCGGGGGGACTCAGTTCTTC. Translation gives CAWTSSGGTQFF.

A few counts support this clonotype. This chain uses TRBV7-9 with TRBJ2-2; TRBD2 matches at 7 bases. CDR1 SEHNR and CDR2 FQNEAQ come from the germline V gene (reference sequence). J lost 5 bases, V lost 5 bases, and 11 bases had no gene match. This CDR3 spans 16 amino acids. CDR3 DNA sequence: TGTGCCAGCAGCCCCCTTGCGGGAGTTGGTACCGGGGAGCTGTTTTTT. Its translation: CASSPLAGVGTGELFF.

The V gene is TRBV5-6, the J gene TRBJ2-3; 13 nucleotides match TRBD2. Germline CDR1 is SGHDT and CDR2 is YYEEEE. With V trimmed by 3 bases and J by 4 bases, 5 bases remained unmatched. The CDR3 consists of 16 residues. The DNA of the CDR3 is TGTGCCAGCAGCTGGACTAGCGGGGGTTTAGCAGATACGCAGTATTTT. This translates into CASSWTSGGLADTQYF.

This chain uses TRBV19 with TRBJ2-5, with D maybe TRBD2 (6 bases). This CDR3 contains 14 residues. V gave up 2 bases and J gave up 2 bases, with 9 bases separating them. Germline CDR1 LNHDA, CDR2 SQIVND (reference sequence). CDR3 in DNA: TGTGCCAGTAGTATACCGGGAGCTCAAGAGACCCAGTACTTC. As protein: CASSIPGAQETQYF.

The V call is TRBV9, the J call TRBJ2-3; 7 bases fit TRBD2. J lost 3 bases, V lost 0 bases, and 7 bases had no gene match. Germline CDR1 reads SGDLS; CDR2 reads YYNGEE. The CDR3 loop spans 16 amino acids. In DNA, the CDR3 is TGTGCCAGCAGCGTAGGGCTAGCGGAAAAAACAGATACGCAGTATTTT. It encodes CASSVGLAEKTDTQYF.